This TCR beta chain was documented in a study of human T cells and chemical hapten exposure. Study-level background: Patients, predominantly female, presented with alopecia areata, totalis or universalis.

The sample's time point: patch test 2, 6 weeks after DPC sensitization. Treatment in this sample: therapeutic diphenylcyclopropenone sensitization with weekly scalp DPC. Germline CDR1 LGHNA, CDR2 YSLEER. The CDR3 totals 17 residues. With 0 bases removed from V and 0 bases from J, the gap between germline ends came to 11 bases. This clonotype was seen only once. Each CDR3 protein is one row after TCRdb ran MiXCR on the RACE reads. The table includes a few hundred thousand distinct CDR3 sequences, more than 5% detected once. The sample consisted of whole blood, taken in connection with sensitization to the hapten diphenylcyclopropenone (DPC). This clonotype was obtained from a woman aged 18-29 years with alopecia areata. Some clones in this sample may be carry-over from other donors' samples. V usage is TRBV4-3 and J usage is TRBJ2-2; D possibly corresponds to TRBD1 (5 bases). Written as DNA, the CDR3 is TGCGCCAGCAGCCAAGATATCCCAGGGACGAACACCGGGGAGCTGTTTTTT. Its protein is CASSQDIPGTNTGELFF.